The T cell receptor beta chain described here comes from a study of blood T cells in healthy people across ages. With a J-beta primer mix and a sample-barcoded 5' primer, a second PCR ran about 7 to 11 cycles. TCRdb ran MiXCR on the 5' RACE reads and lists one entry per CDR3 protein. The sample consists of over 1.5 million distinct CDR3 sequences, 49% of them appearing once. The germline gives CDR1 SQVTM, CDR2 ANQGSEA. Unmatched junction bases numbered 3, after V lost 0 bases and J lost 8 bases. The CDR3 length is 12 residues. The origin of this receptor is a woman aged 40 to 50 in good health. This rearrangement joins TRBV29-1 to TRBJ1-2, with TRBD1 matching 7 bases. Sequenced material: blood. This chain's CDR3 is CSVEETGWGYTF. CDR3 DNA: TGCAGCGTTGAAGAGACAGGGTGGGGCTACACCTTC.